The 8 T cell receptor beta chains in this list originate from one sample, sequenced in a study of T cell changes during pregnancy in multiple sclerosis. Sequenced by immunoSEQ multiplex PCR; TCRdb stores in-frame clones only, minus some. The top ten clones hold 2% to 3% of a sample with tens of thousands of clones, about 93% of them seen once. The source material was CD8+ T cells from peripheral blood mononuclear cells, sampled in the third trimester of pregnancy. The receptors come from a female donor with multiple sclerosis, enrolled in a pregnancy study.

The chain carries TRBV7-8 and TRBJ2-4, with TRBD2 identical over 12 bases. V lost 1 base, J lost 1 base, and 8 bases stayed unmatched. CDR3 length: 19 residues. CDR1 and CDR2 (germline): SGHVS, FQNEAQ. For the CDR3, the DNA is TGTGCCAGCAGCTTAGTGGTGACTAGCGGGAGAATGGCCAAAAACATTCAGTACTTC. Its translation: CASSLVVTSGRMAKNIQYF.

For this clone: The CDR3 does not close with the conserved phenylalanine or tryptophan, likely indicating a read error. The DNA is omitted, as the CDR3 cannot be located on it reliably, and the CDR3 follows TCRdb's listing. This chain uses TRBV7-9 with TRBJ2-3; TRBD2 is the table's D call and was not checked against the DNA. The CDR3 totals 14 residues, both ends included. The germline V gene encodes CDR1 SEHNR and CDR2 FQNEAQ (reference sequence). CDR3 sequence reads: CASSPEGGGPGPFL.

This chain uses TRBV7-8 with TRBJ2-3; TRBD2 is a possible D gene (7 bases). V was pared by 4 bases and J by 1 base, with 15 bases between. Per germline, CDR1 SGHVS and CDR2 FQNEAQ. The CDR3 loop spans 16 amino acids. The CDR3 here is CASSWAGGQGTDTQYF. The CDR3 region has the DNA TGTGCCAGCAGCTGGGCCGGGGGGCAAGGCACAGATACGCAGTATTTT.

The chain combines TRBV28 with TRBJ2-7; TRBD2 might be the D (7 bases). The V end was cut by 1 base, the J end by 6 bases, with 13 bases between. The germline gives CDR1 MDHEN, CDR2 SYDVKM. The CDR3 sequence is 14 residues long. CDR3 region: CASSLLGGGSEQYF. For the CDR3, the DNA is TGTGCCAGCAGTTTATTAGGGGGGGGAAGCGAGCAGTACTTC.

Points on this clone: A junction boundary mismatches the germline segment, possibly from a read error. The chain carries TRBV28 and TRBJ1-1, with a weak D call TRBD1 (6 bases). This CDR3 is 14 amino acids long. Germline V CDR1 and CDR2: MDHEN, SYDVKM. The CDR3 reads CASRGGQVNTEAFF. In DNA form, the CDR3 reads TGTGCCAGCAGGGGGGGGCAGGTGAATACTGAAGCTTTCTTT. The entire variable domain, with the rest obtained from reference TRBV28 and TRBJ1-1, is as follows: DVKVTQSSRYLVKRTGEKVFLECVQDMDHENMFWYRQDPGLGLRLIYFSYDVKMKEKGDIPEGYSVSREKKERFSLILESASTNQTSMYLCASRGGQVNTEAFFGQGTRLTVV.

This chain links TRBV4-1 with TRBJ2-3; TRBD2 aligns across 7 bases. Germline CDR1 is MGHRA and CDR2 is YSYEKL. The V gene end was trimmed by 3 bases and the J gene end by 2 bases; junction bases not matched to a gene: 5. This CDR3 spans 15 amino acids. The CDR3 is CASSQGGLNTDTQYF. For the CDR3, the DNA is TGCGCCAGCAGCCAGGGAGGGCTAAACACAGATACGCAGTATTTT.

The chain combines TRBV6-5 with TRBJ2-2, with 9 bases lining up with TRBD1. The germline gives CDR1 MNHEY, CDR2 SVGAGI. Germline trimming cut 4 bases from V and 3 bases from J; bases unmatched to any gene: 6. There are 16 residues in the CDR3. Here the CDR3 reads CASSSLTGGYTGELFF. Here the CDR3 DNA reads TGTGCCAGCAGTTCCCTGACAGGGGGATACACCGGGGAGCTGTTTTTT.

CDR3 residues: CAGSSGILRDEADTQYF. The DNA for the CDR3 is TGTGCCGGGTCTAGCGGGATTTTAAGGGACGAGGCAGATACGCAGTATTTT. The rearrangement uses TRBV7-8 and TRBJ2-3; 9 positions agree with TRBD2. CDR3 size: 17 residues. Trimming took 11 bases from V and 4 from J; bases not matched to a gene: 19. From germline, CDR1 is SGHVS and CDR2 FQNEAQ.